The subject of this entry is one T cell receptor beta chain. No antigen is known for it. Sequenced samples came from active juvenile idiopathic arthritis patients. This entry belongs to a study of circulating and synovial CD4+ cells in juvenile arthritis. Using immunoSEQ multiplex PCR, the repertoire was profiled, and TCRdb retains in-frame clones only, with some absent. The table includes around 32,000 clones, more than 90% detected once. Study outcomes and limitations: Some such blood samples were as oligoclonal as synovium. Circulating pathogenic-like lymphocytes shared a substantially higher fraction of CDR3 sequences with synovium than bulk blood.

Germline-derived CDR1 and CDR2 are SGHTA and FQGTGA. V lost 0 bases, J lost 2 bases, and 10 bases lay in between. The CDR3 runs to 16 residues. This clonotype was obtained from a human donor with juvenile idiopathic arthritis. The chain carries TRBV7-3 and TRBJ2-2; D is possibly TRBD2 (5 bases). The sample taken for sequencing was CD4+ T cells from blood. Written as DNA, the CDR3 is TGTGCCAGCAGCTTAACCCCAGGAGGCAACACCGGGGAGCTGTTTTTT. Its protein is CASSLTPGGNTGELFF.